This T cell receptor beta chain comes out of a study of radiotherapy plus CTLA-4 blockade in lung cancer. V lost 0 bases and J 1 base, leaving 8 bases between the germline ends. The CDR3 is 15 residues long. Germline assignment: CDR1 MGHRA and CDR2 YSYEKL. On this clone: Its antigen remains unknown.

Notes on the study in general: Researchers report tumor-derived TCR clones expanding in blood after radiotherapy plus ipilimumab. Early blood T cell clone dynamics reportedly forecast response best, with interferon-beta.

Data came from immunoSEQ multiplex PCR; TCRdb stores just in-frame clones and leaves some out. This sample carries roughly 120,000 clones, around 75% of them seen once, and the ten largest clones take roughly 5%. Sequenced material: peripheral blood, taken from a patient treated with radiotherapy plus ipilimumab. The rearrangement joins TRBV4-1 to TRBJ2-3; D perhaps matches TRBD1 (6 bases). This clonotype was obtained from a human donor with non-small cell lung cancer who had a partial response to radiotherapy plus ipilimumab. CDR3 in DNA: TGCGCCAGCAGCCAAGAAGGGGGACGCACAGATACGCAGTATTTT. Translated: CASSQEGGRTDTQYF.